Described below is a single TCR beta chain sequence and its context. What it binds is not known. TCRdb keeps only in-frame clones here, not all; method: immunoSEQ multiplex PCR. This sample has about 46,000 clones, with around 80% found just once. The sample comes from a study of vaccination effects on CD4 cells after COVID-19. Study-level points and caveats: In the late period after vaccination, infection- and vaccine-induced clones contracted markedly.

Antigen-specific CD4+ T cell clonotypes were called by their expansion after viral peptide-pool culture in ViraFEST. When around 9 days of culture had elapsed, CD4+ T cells were isolated. It was two doses of either the BNT162b2 or mRNA-1273 vaccine that participants received. The vaccine recipients had no prior SARS-CoV-2 infection, with negative nucleocapsid antibodies. Between the trimmed V and J ends, which lost 0 bases and 12 bases, there was a span of 12 bases. Germline V gene lookup returns CDR1 SQVTM and CDR2 ANQGSEA. The CDR3 contains 12 residues. V and J are TRBV29-1 and TRBJ1-5; D not certain. The clonotype was recovered from a human donor who received a COVID-19 vaccine. Sequenced here: CD4+ T cells from PBMCs cultured with HCoV-OC43 spike peptides, sampled after COVID-19 vaccination. The subset denotes: HCoV-OC43 spike overlapping peptide pool stimulation. The CDR3: CSVEDPGSNQHF. In DNA form, the CDR3 reads TGCAGCGTTGAAGATCCTGGCTCCAACCAGCATTTT.